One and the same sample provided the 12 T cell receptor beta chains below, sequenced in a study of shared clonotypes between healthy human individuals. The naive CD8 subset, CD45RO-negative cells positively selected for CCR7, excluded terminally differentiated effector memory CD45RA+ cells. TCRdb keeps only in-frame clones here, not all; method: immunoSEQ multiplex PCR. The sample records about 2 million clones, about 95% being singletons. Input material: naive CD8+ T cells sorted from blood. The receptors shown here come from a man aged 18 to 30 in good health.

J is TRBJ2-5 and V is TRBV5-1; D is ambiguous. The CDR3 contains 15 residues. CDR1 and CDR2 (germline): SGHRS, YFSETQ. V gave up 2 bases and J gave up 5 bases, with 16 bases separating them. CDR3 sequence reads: CASSLLGMVGETQYF. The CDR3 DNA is TGCGCCAGCAGCTTACTGGGTATGGTCGGGGAGACCCAGTACTTC.

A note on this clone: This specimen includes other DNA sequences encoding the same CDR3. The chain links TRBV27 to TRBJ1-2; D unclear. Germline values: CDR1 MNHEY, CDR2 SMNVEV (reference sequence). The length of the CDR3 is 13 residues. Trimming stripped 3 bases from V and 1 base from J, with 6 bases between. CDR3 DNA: TGTGCCAGCAGTTTCGGCGATAACTATGGCTACACCTTC. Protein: CASSFGDNYGYTF.

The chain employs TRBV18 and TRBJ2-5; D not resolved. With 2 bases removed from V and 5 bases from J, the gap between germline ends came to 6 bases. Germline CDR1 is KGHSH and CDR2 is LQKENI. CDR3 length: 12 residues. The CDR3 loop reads CASSPIGETQYF. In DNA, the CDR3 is TGTGCCAGCTCACCAATCGGGGAGACCCAGTACTTC. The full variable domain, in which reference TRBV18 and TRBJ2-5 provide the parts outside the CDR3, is NAGVMQNPRHLVRRRGQEARLRCSPMKGHSHVYWYRQLPEEGLKFMVYLQKENIIDESGMPKERFSAEFPKEGPSILRIQQVVRGDSAAYFCASSPIGETQYFGPGTRLLVL.

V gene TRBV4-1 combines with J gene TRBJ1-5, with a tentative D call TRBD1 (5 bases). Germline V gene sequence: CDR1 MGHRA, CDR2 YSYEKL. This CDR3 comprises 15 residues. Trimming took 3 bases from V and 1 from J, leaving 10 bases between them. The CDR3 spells CASSQAGRSNQPQHF. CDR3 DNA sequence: TGCGCCAGCAGCCAGGCGGGACGGAGCAATCAGCCCCAGCATTTT.

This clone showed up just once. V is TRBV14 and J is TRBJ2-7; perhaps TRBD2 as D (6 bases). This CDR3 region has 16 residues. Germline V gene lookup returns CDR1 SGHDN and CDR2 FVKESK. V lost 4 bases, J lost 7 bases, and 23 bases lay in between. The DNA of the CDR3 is TGTGCCAGCAGCCCCTATAGATACGGCGGGGCATCAGAGCAGTACTTC. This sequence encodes CASSPYRYGGASEQYF.

CDR3 protein: CASSPGLTGSGYTF. CDR3 in DNA: TGTGCCAGCAGCCCTGGACTAACAGGGAGCGGCTACACCTTC. J is TRBJ1-2 and V is TRBV5-6; tentative D call: TRBD1 (6 bases). CDR3 length: 14 residues. With 4 bases removed from V and 8 bases from J, the gap between germline ends came to 18 bases. Germline CDR1 and CDR2: SGHDT and YYEEEE.

The CDR3 reads CSVEALDKETQYF. The CDR3 coding sequence is TGCAGCGTTGAAGCTCTAGACAAAGAGACCCAGTACTTC. The chain carries TRBV29-1 and TRBJ2-5; D gene uncertain. The V end was cut by 1 base, the J end by 3 bases, with 9 bases between. Germline CDR1 and CDR2: SQVTM and ANQGSEA. The CDR3 consists of 13 residues. Full variable domain (remainder filled in from reference TRBV29-1 and TRBJ2-5): SAVISQKPSRDICQRGTSLTIQCQVDSQVTMMFWYRQQPGQSLTLIATANQGSEATYESGFVIDKFPISRPNLTFSTLTVSNMSPEDSSIYLCSVEALDKETQYFGPGTRLLVL.

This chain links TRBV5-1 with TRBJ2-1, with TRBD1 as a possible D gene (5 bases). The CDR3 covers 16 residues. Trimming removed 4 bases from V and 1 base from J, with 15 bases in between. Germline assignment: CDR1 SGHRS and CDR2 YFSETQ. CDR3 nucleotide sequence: TGCGCCAGCAGCCCCATAAGGGGCGGTTCCTACAATGAGCAGTTCTTC. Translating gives CASSPIRGGSYNEQFF.

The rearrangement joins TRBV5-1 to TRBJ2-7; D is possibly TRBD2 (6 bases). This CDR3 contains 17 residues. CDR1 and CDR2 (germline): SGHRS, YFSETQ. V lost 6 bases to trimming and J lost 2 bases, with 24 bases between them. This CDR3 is CASILKAGTDEPYEQYF. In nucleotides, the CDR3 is TGCGCCAGCATACTTAAGGCGGGAACAGATGAACCCTACGAGCAGTACTTC.

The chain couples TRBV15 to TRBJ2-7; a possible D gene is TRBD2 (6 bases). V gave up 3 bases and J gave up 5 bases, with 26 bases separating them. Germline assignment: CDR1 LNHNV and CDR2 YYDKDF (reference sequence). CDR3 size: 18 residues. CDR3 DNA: TGTGCCACCAGCAGTGAACCTCTGAGCGGGTGGGGCCCCCACGAGCAGTACTTC. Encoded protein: CATSSEPLSGWGPHEQYF.

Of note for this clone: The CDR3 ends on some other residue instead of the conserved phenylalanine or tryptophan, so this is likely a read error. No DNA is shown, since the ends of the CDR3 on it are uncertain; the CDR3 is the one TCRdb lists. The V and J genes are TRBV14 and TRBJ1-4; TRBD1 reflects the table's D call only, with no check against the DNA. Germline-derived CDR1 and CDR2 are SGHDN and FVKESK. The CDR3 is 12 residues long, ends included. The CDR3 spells CASSLRLRTGGY.

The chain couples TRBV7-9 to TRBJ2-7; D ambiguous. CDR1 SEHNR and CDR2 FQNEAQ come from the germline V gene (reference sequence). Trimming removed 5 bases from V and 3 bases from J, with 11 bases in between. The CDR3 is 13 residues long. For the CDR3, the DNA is TGTGCCAGCAGCCCCCCCGTAAGCTACGAGCAGTACTTC. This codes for CASSPPVSYEQYF.